This entry lists 24 T cell receptor beta chains sequenced from one sample in a study of cytomegalovirus exposure and HLA in healthy donors. Vbeta (60) and Jbeta (13) primers were used in the PCR. The data were produced by immunoSEQ multiplex PCR, yet TCRdb's version contains in-frame clones alone and is incomplete. The sample consists of approximately 90,000 clones, roughly 69% of them appearing once. Material for sequencing was PBMCs. The receptors shown here come from a woman aged 25 to 39 in good health and CMV-seronegative.

The chain combines TRBV4-1 with TRBJ2-7; 11 positions match TRBD2. The CDR3 contains 20 residues. The germline gives CDR1 MGHRA, CDR2 YSYEKL. After removal of 0 bases from V and 3 bases from J, the junction contained 16 bases not matched to a gene. In DNA, the CDR3 is TGCGCCAGCAGCCAAGATTGGATACAGGGACTAGCGGACTCGGGCTACGAGCAGTACTTC. It codes for CASSQDWIQGLADSGYEQYF.

The rearrangement links TRBV28 to TRBJ2-7; the D gene is possibly TRBD1 (5 bases). The germline V gene has CDR1 MDHEN and CDR2 SYDVKM. The CDR3 is 13 residues long. Trimming removed 3 bases from V and 3 bases from J, with 9 bases in between. The CDR3 DNA sequence: TGTGCCAGCAGTTTCGACAGAAACTACGAGCAGTACTTC. Amino acid sequence: CASSFDRNYEQYF.

The chain couples TRBV5-1 to TRBJ2-4, with 8 bases matching TRBD2. Germline CDR1 SGHRS, CDR2 YFSETQ. The CDR3 has 14 residues. With V trimmed by 0 bases and J by 7 bases, 3 bases remained unmatched. The CDR3 loop is CASSLASGGNIQYF. The DNA of the CDR3 is TGCGCCAGCAGCTTGGCATCGGGGGGGAACATTCAGTACTTC.

This clone appeared a few times. The V call is TRBV2, the J call TRBJ1-4, with TRBD1 matching over 7 bases. V gave up 6 bases and J gave up 8 bases; unmatched junction bases: 9. The CDR3 has 14 residues. CDR1 is SNHLY and CDR2 is FYNNEI in the germline V gene. In DNA form, the CDR3 reads TGTGCCAGCAGAACAGGGGAACAAAAAGAAAAACTGTTTTTT. The encoded protein is CASRTGEQKEKLFF.

This clone showed up just a few times. This chain links TRBV5-1 with TRBJ1-1; the D is unclear. The germline CDR1 and CDR2 sequences are SGHRS and YFSETQ. Trimming took off 0 bases at V and 5 bases at J, with 11 bases between the two ends. The CDR3 extends over 14 amino acids. CDR3 sequence (DNA): TGCGCCAGCAGCTTGGCCGGGGAAACGACTGAAGCTTTCTTT. Residues: CASSLAGETTEAFF. The entire variable domain, with the rest obtained from reference TRBV5-1 and TRBJ1-1, is as follows: KAGVTQTPRYLIKTRGQQVTLSCSPISGHRSVSWYQQTPGQGLQFLFEYFSETQRNKGNFPGRFSGRQFSNSRSEMNVSTLELGDSALYLCASSLAGETTEAFFGQGTRLTVV.

The rearrangement links TRBV20-1 to TRBJ2-1; 7 bases map to TRBD2. The CDR3 totals 11 residues. J gave up 12 bases and V 6 bases, and 8 bases lay outside the gene matches. Germline V lookup: CDR1 DFQATT, CDR2 SNEGSKA (reference sequence). The CDR3 here is CSAPALAAQFF. The CDR3 DNA is TGCAGTGCCCCTGCGCTAGCGGCGCAGTTCTTC.

This chain's CDR3 is CASGGGGVNTGELFF. DNA of the CDR3: TGTGCCAGCGGGGGAGGAGGAGTTAACACCGGGGAGCTGTTTTTT. This rearrangement joins TRBV7-3 to TRBJ2-2; possible D gene TRBD2, 6 bases. Germline CDR1 and CDR2: SGHTA and FQGTGA. V was clipped by 8 bases and J by 2 bases, with 15 bases between them. The CDR3 is 15 amino acids.

A note on this clone: One end of the junction is discordant with germline, which a read error may explain. V is TRBV11-2 and J is TRBJ1-4; tentative D call: TRBD1 (6 bases). Germline V gene data show CDR1 as SGHAT and CDR2 as FQNNGV. The length of the CDR3 is 15 residues. The CDR3 DNA is TGTGCCGGCAGCTCCATACCCACAGGGAAGGAAAAACTGTTTTTT. As protein: CAGSSIPTGKEKLFF.

This chain connects TRBV6-4 to TRBJ2-3, with 14 bases aligning to TRBD2. The germline V gene has CDR1 MRHNA and CDR2 SNTAGT. After removal of 5 bases from V and 4 bases from J, the junction contained 5 bases not matched to a gene. CDR3 length: 16 residues. CDR3 protein: CASSPTGLAGADTQYF. The CDR3 DNA is TGTGCCAGCAGTCCCACGGGACTAGCGGGAGCAGATACGCAGTATTTT.

This clone was observed once. The V and J genes are TRBV6-5 and TRBJ2-4, with 8 bases matching TRBD2. From germline, CDR1 is MNHEY and CDR2 SVGAGI. This CDR3 comprises 15 residues. V was clipped by 6 bases and J by 6 bases; unmatched bases: 10. CDR3 protein: CASSYSGGESNIQYF. Here the CDR3 DNA reads TGTGCCAGCAGCTACAGCGGGGGAGAGTCAAACATTCAGTACTTC.

This clone was detected only a few times. The genes are TRBV28 and TRBJ2-3, with D unclear. Per germline, CDR1 MDHEN and CDR2 SYDVKM. V was trimmed by 6 bases and J by 4 bases, leaving 5 bases between them. This CDR3 has 11 amino acids. This CDR3 reads CASSPADTQYF. The CDR3 DNA sequence: TGTGCCAGCAGCCCTGCAGATACGCAGTATTTT.

The chain employs TRBV5-1 and TRBJ2-1, with D tentatively TRBD1 (6 bases). V dropped 3 bases and J dropped 5 bases, with 15 bases sitting between them. This CDR3 is 15 amino acids long. CDR1 is SGHRS and CDR2 is YFSETQ in the germline V gene. CDR3 in DNA: TGCGCCAGCAGCTCTGGTTTGGGGGCCGACAATGAGCAGTTCTTC. Protein product: CASSSGLGADNEQFF.

The chain joins TRBV2 to TRBJ2-3; D gene ambiguous. Trimming left V 3 bases short and J 0 bases short, with 7 bases between. This CDR3 spans 14 amino acids. From germline, CDR1 is SNHLY and CDR2 FYNNEI. Here the CDR3 reads CASSDGYSTDTQYF. CDR3 sequence (DNA): TGTGCCAGCAGTGACGGGTACAGCACAGATACGCAGTATTTT. The entire variable domain, with the rest obtained from reference TRBV2 and TRBJ2-3, is as follows: EPEVTQTPSHQVTQMGQEVILRCVPISNHLYFYWYRQILGQKVEFLVSFYNNEISEKSEIFDDQFSVERPDGSNFTLKIRSTKLEDSAMYFCASSDGYSTDTQYFGPGTRLTVL.

The rearrangement joins TRBV5-1 to TRBJ2-1; D unclear. The CDR3 sequence is 13 residues long. Germline CDR1 reads SGHRS; CDR2 reads YFSETQ. Trimming removed 0 bases from V and 11 bases from J, with 12 bases in between. CDR3 coding DNA: TGCGCCAGCAGCTTGGTTGGTACATACAAGCAGTTCTTC. Protein sequence: CASSLVGTYKQFF.

The chain links TRBV11-2 to TRBJ2-5, with D possibly being TRBD1 (5 bases). Germline V gene data show CDR1 as SGHAT and CDR2 as FQNNGV. Deletions cut 0 bases from V and 4 bases from J, with 15 bases between. The CDR3 consists of 16 residues. The CDR3 is CASSLDSGIYRETQYF. DNA of the CDR3: TGTGCCAGCAGCTTAGATTCAGGGATTTATCGAGAGACCCAGTACTTC.

The chain uses TRBV25-1 and TRBJ2-7; D might be TRBD2 (6 bases). CDR3 size: 15 residues. Trimming pared 2 bases from V and 3 bases from J, leaving 14 bases between. Germline V gene sequence: CDR1 MGHDK, CDR2 SYGVNS. This CDR3 reads CASSENSAGGYEQYF. CDR3 sequence (DNA): TGTGCCAGCAGTGAAAACTCAGCGGGTGGCTACGAGCAGTACTTC.

The chain uses TRBV6-5 and TRBJ1-3, with D unclear. V lost 0 bases to trimming and J lost 2 bases, with 5 bases between them. The germline gives CDR1 MNHEY, CDR2 SVGAGI. This CDR3 has 14 amino acids. CDR3 DNA sequence: TGTGCCAGCAGTTACTCGTCCACTGGAAACACCATATATTTT. Its translation: CASSYSSTGNTIYF.

This chain connects TRBV18 to TRBJ2-7, with D perhaps matching TRBD2 (5 bases). V was cut by 3 bases and J by 1 base, with 10 bases left in between. Germline V lookup: CDR1 KGHSH, CDR2 LQKENI. The CDR3 has 14 residues. CDR3 protein: CASSPGRESYEQYF. CDR3 DNA sequence: TGTGCCAGCTCACCGGGAAGGGAGTCCTACGAGCAGTACTTC.

The CDR3 here is CASQSYTLGTGGGTEAFF. CDR3 nucleotide sequence: TGTGCCAGCCAAAGCTACACCCTCGGGACAGGGGGCGGCACTGAAGCTTTCTTT. V gene TRBV27 combines with J gene TRBJ1-1, with TRBD1 matching 12 bases. Looked up from germline, CDR1 is MNHEY and CDR2 is SMNVEV (reference sequence). V shed 8 bases and J 4 bases; nucleotides not matched to a gene: 17. CDR3 length: 18 residues.

The chain couples TRBV4-3 to TRBJ1-3; 10 bases agree with TRBD1. The V gene end was trimmed by 2 bases and the J gene end by 6 bases; junction bases not matched to a gene: 4. This CDR3 spans 15 amino acids. The V gene's germline CDR1 is LGHNA and CDR2 YSLEER. The CDR3 DNA reads TGCGCCAGCAGCCAAACCGGGACAGGGGTAAACACCATATATTTT. Translating it yields CASSQTGTGVNTIYF.

The rearrangement joins TRBV5-1 to TRBJ2-5; 7 bases align to TRBD1. In germline, CDR1 is SGHRS, CDR2 YFSETQ. CDR3 length equals 12 residues. J lost 2 bases, V lost 10 bases, and 5 bases had no gene match. In DNA form, the CDR3 reads TGCGCCTCTAGACAGGGTCAAGAGACCCAGTACTTC. Protein product: CASRQGQETQYF.

This clone was seen a few times. The V and J genes are TRBV7-9 and TRBJ2-7, with D possibly TRBD2 on 5 matching bases. This CDR3 spans 11 amino acids. Per the germline V gene, CDR1 is SEHNR and CDR2 is FQNEAQ (reference sequence). V was trimmed by 4 bases and J by 9 bases, leaving 10 bases between them. CDR3 sequence reads: CASSSAGGQYF. The DNA of the CDR3 is TGTGCCAGCAGCTCGGCGGGCGGGCAGTACTTC.

The chain employs TRBV7-3 and TRBJ2-7; D uncertain. The germline V gene encodes CDR1 SGHTA and CDR2 FQGTGA. The CDR3 contains 15 residues. The V end lost 1 base, the J end lost 0 bases, and 10 bases lay between the germline ends. The DNA for the CDR3 is TGTGCCAGCAGCTTAAGTCACGCCAGCTCCTACGAGCAGTACTTC. It translates to CASSLSHASSYEQYF.

A few counts support this clone. This rearrangement joins TRBV27 to TRBJ1-1, with TRBD1 as a possible D gene (6 bases). Germline V lookup: CDR1 MNHEY, CDR2 SMNVEV (reference sequence). The V gene lost 3 bases and the J gene lost 1 base, with 12 bases spanning the gap. The CDR3 sequence is 15 residues long. In DNA, the CDR3 is TGTGCCAGCAGTTTTAACGTCAGGGGGAACACTGAAGCTTTCTTT. Translating gives CASSFNVRGNTEAFF.